This T cell receptor beta chain was observed in a study of blood T cells in healthy people across ages. Findings and limits, study-wide: No one knew whether donors had CMV, which possibly confounded expanded clonotype changes.

This clonotype has only a few counts. Its antigen is as yet unknown. The authors ran a second PCR of roughly 6 to 12 cycles using a sample-barcoded 5' primer and a J-beta primer mix. MiXCR, applied by TCRdb to the 5' RACE reads, yields one record per CDR3 protein. The sample comprises fewer than 1.5 million distinct CDR3 sequences, roughly 40% of which are singletons, and roughly 7.9% rests with the top ten. The germline V gene encodes CDR1 DFQATT and CDR2 SNEGSKA (reference sequence). The CDR3 is 13 amino acids. The junction had 6 bases not matched to a gene; V was cut back by 3 bases and J by 6 bases.

This TCR came from a woman aged 18-30 years in good health. Sample: blood. The chain combines TRBV20-1 with TRBJ2-7, with TRBD2 matching 9 bases. CDR3 in amino acids: CSARTSGVSEQYF. The CDR3, as DNA: TGCAGTGCTAGGACTAGCGGCGTGAGCGAGCAGTACTTC.